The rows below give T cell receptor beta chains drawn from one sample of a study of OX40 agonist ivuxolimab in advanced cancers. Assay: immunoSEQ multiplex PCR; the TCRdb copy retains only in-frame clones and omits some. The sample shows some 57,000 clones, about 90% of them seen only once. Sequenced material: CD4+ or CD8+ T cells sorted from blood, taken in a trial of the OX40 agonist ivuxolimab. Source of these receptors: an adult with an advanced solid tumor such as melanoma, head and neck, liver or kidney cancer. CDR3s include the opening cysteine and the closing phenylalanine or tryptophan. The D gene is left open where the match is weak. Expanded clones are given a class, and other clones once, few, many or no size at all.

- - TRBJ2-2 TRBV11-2 CASSLVPQNTGELFF TGTGCCAGCAGCTTAGTCCCCCAAAACACCGGGGAGCTGTTTTTT
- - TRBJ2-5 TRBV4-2 CASSQTAQETQYF TGTGCCAGCAGCCAGACAGCCCAAGAGACCCAGTACTTC
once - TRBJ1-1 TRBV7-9 CASSLMRNRADTEAFF TGTGCCAGCAGCTTAATGAGGAACAGGGCGGACACTGAAGCTTTCTTT
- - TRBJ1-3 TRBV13 CASSRAERAGNTIYF TGTGCCAGCAGCCGCGCGGAGAGGGCTGGAAACACCATATATTTT
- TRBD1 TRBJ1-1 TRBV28 CASSLQGVGNTEAFF TGTGCCAGCAGTCTACAGGGGGTAGGGAACACTGAAGCTTTCTTT
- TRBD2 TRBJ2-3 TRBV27 CASSFRGRAGADTQYF TGTGCCAGCAGTTTCCGCGGGAGGGCCGGGGCCGATACGCAGTATTTT
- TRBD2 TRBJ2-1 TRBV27 CASSFGRVGVEQFF TGTGCCAGCAGTTTCGGGAGGGTGGGTGTCGAGCAGTTCTTC
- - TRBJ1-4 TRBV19 CASNRDIGGKLFF TGTGCCAGTAATCGGGACATAGGTGGAAAACTGTTTTTT
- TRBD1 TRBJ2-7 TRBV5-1 CASSVDRAYEQYF TGCGCCAGCAGCGTGGACAGGGCCTACGAGCAGTACTTC
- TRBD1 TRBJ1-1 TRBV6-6 CASSMTGPTEAFF TGTGCCAGCAGCATGACAGGGCCCACTGAAGCTTTCTTT
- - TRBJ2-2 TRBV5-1 CASSSWGDPMTGELFF TGCGCCAGCAGCTCCTGGGGGGACCCGATGACCGGGGAGCTGTTTTTT
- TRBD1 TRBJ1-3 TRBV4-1 CASGSTGGGNTIYF TGCGCCAGCGGGTCTACAGGGGGCGGAAACACCATATATTTT
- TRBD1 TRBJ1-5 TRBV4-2 CASSRTSDRGSNQPQHF TGTGCCAGCAGCCGGACCAGTGACAGGGGTAGCAATCAGCCCCAGCATTTT
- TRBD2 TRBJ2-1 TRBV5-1 CASSLLAGGSYNEQFF TGCGCCAGCAGCTTATTAGCGGGAGGTTCATACAATGAGCAGTTCTTC
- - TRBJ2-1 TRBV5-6 CASSRGLAGGNEQFF TGTGCCAGCAGCCGTGGCCTAGCCGGGGGCAATGAGCAGTTCTTC
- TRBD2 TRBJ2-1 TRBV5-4 CASSLAGLAGGSTYNGQFF TGTGCCAGCAGCTTGGCGGGACTAGCGGGAGGTTCTACCTACAATGGGCAGTTCTTC
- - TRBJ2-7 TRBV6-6 CASNSYNRGGPYEQYF TGTGCCAGCAACAGTTACAACAGGGGAGGTCCCTACGAGCAGTACTTC
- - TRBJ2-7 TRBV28 CASSRGSYEQYF TGTGCCAGCAGTCGGGGTTCCTACGAGCAGTACTTC
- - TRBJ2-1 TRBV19 CASSTRRFEGPMQFF TGTGCCAGTAGTACCCGACGCTTCGAGGGACCCATGCAGTTCTTC
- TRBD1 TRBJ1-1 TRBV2 CASSYGQGGTEAFF TGTGCCAGCAGCTACGGACAGGGCGGGACTGAAGCTTTCTTT
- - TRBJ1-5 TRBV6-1 CASISRVNQPQHF TGTGCCAGCATTAGTAGGGTGAATCAGCCCCAGCATTTT
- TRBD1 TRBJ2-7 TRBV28 CASTPGTASSYEQYF TGTGCCAGCACTCCGGGGACAGCAAGCTCCTACGAGCAGTACTTC
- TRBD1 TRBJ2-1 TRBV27 CASGGRRQGLYNEQFF TGTGCCAGCGGAGGTCGCCGACAGGGGCTCTACAATGAGCAGTTCTTC
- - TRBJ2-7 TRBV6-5 CASSRGSSYEQYF TGTGCCAGCAGTCGAGGGTCCTCCTACGAGCAGTACTTC
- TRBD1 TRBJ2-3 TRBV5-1 CASSLEGQVRYF TGCGCCAGCAGCTTAGAGGGACAGGTGAGGTATTTT
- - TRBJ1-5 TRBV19 CASSIDGPVTGRVKPQHF TGTGCCAGTAGTATAGATGGGCCCGTCACGGGGAGGGTTAAGCCCCAGCATTTT
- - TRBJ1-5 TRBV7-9 CASSLWPGRQPQHF TGTGCCAGCAGCTTATGGCCGGGGCGCCAGCCCCAGCATTTT
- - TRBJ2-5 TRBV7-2 CASSSRRGGGETQYF TGTGCCAGCAGCTCCCGTCGTGGGGGAGGCGAGACCCAGTACTTC
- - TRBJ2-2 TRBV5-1 CASSSGGVSTGELFF TGCGCCAGCAGCTCGGGGGGCGTTAGCACCGGGGAGCTGTTTTTT
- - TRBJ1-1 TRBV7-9 CASSLGLAFTEAFF TGTGCCAGCAGCTTAGGGTTGGCGTTCACTGAAGCTTTCTTT
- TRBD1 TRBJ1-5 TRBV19 CASSATDRVVNQPQHF TGTGCCAGTAGTGCCACGGACAGGGTCGTCAATCAGCCCCAGCATTTT
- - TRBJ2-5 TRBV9 CASSTRLQGTQYF TGTGCCAGCAGCACACGACTTCAGGGAACCCAGTACTTC
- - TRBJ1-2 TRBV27 CASSSGYGYTF TGTGCCAGCAGTTCAGGGTATGGCTACACCTTC
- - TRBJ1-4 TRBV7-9 CASSSGTPTNEKLFF TGTGCCAGCAGCTCTGGGACACCTACGAATGAAAAACTGTTTTTT
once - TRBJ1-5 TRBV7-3 CASSLRTIQPQHF TGTGCCAGCAGCTTAAGGACAATTCAGCCCCAGCATTTT
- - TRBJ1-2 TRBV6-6 CASSSNYRVGYTF TGTGCCAGCAGCTCTAATTACAGGGTTGGCTACACCTTC
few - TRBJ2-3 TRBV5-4 CASSLDGGSTDTQYF TGTGCCAGCAGCTTGGATGGCGGGTCCACAGATACGCAGTATTTT
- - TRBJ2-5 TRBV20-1 CSPRGGETQYF TGCAGTCCAAGGGGGGGAGAGACCCAGTACTTC
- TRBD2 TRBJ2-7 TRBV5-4 CASSLGLAGGSYEQYF TGTGCCAGCAGCTTGGGGCTCGCGGGAGGATCCTACGAGCAGTACTTC
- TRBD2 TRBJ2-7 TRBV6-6 CASSLLAGGLKEQYF TGTGCCAGCAGTCTCCTAGCGGGAGGGTTGAAGGAGCAGTACTTC
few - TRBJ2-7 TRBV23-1 CASRIRTASYEQYF TGCGCCAGCAGAATAAGGACGGCTTCCTACGAGCAGTACTTC
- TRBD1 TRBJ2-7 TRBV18 CASSAGTGSYEQYF TGTGCCAGCTCGGCGGGGACAGGGTCCTACGAGCAGTACTTC
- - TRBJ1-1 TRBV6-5 CASTAGYLQQAFF TGTGCCAGCACGGCAGGGTATCTTCAGCAAGCTTTCTTT
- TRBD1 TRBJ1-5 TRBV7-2 CASSPRTGVGQPQHF TGTGCCAGCAGCCCCAGGACAGGGGTCGGTCAGCCCCAGCATTTT
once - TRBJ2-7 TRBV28 CASRRGGRATNYEQYF TGTGCCAGCAGGAGGGGGGGACGGGCTACAAACTATGAGCAGTACTTC
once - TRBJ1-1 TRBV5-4 CASSLAGAGANTEAFF TGTGCCAGCAGCTTGGCCGGAGCAGGGGCGAACACTGAAGCTTTCTTT
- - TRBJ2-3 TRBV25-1 CASTDTTDTQYF TGTGCCAGCACAGATACCACAGATACGCAGTATTTT
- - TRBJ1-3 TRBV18 CASSPQRPGNTIYF TGTGCCAGCTCACCACAACGGCCGGGAAACACCATATATTTT